This T cell receptor (beta chain) was identified in a study of Ad26.COV2.S vaccination and SARS-CoV-2 variants. Study summary: In the COV1001 trial, the donor was in the Ad26.COV2.S arm. Dosing was one shot or two shots 56 days apart.

TCRdb keeps only in-frame clones here, not all; method: immunoSEQ multiplex PCR. The repertoire holds about 680,000 clones, around 90% seen once, with approximately 1.5% in the top ten. Study findings and constraints: Reports say spike-specific CD8+ and CD4+ T cell responses covered substantial breadth after vaccination.

In regard to this clone: The antigen remains undetermined.

Treatment: some 20 received Ad26.COV2.S at low or high dose, single or two shots; roughly 5 received placebo; per-sample allocation not given. Samples were taken on day 63 after the first vaccine or placebo injection. Sequenced here: peripheral blood, sampled in a trial of Ad26.COV2.S vaccine versus placebo. This receptor was obtained from a person aged 18-65 years who received the Ad26.COV2.S COVID-19 vaccine or a placebo.

This CDR3 reads CAWSVEGAGEQYF. DNA of the CDR3: TGTGCCTGGAGTGTAGAGGGGGCGGGGGAGCAGTACTTC. This chain joins TRBV30 and TRBJ2-7; the D gene is possibly TRBD1 (7 bases). The ends were cut back, 0 bases at V and 7 bases at J, with 13 bases in the middle. Germline values: CDR1 GTSNPN, CDR2 SVGIG (reference sequence). This CDR3 comprises 13 residues.